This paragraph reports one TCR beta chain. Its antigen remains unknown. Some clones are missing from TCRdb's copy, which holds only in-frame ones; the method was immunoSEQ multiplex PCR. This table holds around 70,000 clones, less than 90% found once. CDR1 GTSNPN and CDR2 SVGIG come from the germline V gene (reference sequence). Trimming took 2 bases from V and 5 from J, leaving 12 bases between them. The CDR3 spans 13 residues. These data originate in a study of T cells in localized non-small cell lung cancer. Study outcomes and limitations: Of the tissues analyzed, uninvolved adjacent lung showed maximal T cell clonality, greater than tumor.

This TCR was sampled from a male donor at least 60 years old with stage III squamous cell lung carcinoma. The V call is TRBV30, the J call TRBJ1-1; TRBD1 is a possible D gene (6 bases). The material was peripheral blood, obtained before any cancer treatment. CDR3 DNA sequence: TGTGCCTGGAGTAATACAGGGCGAACTGAAGCTTTCTTT. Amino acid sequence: CAWSNTGRTEAFF.